Listed here are 28 T cell receptor beta chains from one sample, sequenced in a study of blood T cell repertoires in COVID-19. The method was immunoSEQ multiplex PCR; TCRdb's version includes in-frame clones alone and lacks a portion of them. The sample has over 150,000 clones; 82% are singletons. Input material: PBMCs or T cells enriched from blood (not recorded which). The receptors were gathered from a man in his forties who had recovered from COVID-19.

This clone has only a few counts. The chain recombines TRBV7-2 with TRBJ2-1, with D possibly being TRBD2 (6 bases). The CDR3 covers 16 residues. The germline V gene has CDR1 SGHTA and CDR2 FQGNSA. V lost 7 bases and J 2 bases, leaving 18 bases between the germline ends. CDR3 sequence reads: CASIRYRDSTYNEQFF. DNA for the CDR3: TGTGCCAGCATCCGGTACCGGGACTCCACCTACAATGAGCAGTTCTTC. Drawing the rest from reference TRBV7-2 and TRBJ2-1, the complete variable domain is GAGVSQSPSNKVTEKGKDVELRCDPISGHTALYWYRQSLGQGLEFLIYFQGNSAPDKSGLPSDRFSAERTGGSVSTLTIQRTQQEDSAVYLCASIRYRDSTYNEQFFGPGTRLTVL.

This chain connects TRBV19 to TRBJ2-7; 8 bases map to TRBD2. Germline loops: CDR1 LNHDA, CDR2 SQIVND (reference sequence). CDR3 length: 13 amino acids. Trimming at V came to 4 bases and at J to 7 bases, leaving 6 bases not matched to a gene. CDR3 protein: CASSTSSGPEQYF. The CDR3 DNA sequence: TGTGCCAGTAGTACCTCTAGCGGGCCGGAGCAGTACTTC.

This chain joins TRBV5-1 and TRBJ1-1; 7 bases agree with TRBD1. V dropped 0 bases and J dropped 4; count of bases not matched to a gene: 6. This CDR3 has 15 residues. The germline V gene has CDR1 SGHRS and CDR2 YFSETQ. The CDR3 bases are TGCGCCAGCAGCTTGGAGGGGGCCAGGAGCACTGAAGCTTTCTTT. It encodes CASSLEGARSTEAFF.

The rearrangement links TRBV29-1 to TRBJ2-5; 14 bases are shared with TRBD2. This CDR3 comprises 17 residues. Germline CDR1 reads SQVTM; CDR2 reads ANQGSEA. The trim removed 7 bases at V and 4 bases at J, leaving 14 bases unmatched. CDR3 protein: CSATTGTSGRRTETQYF. CDR3 DNA: TGCAGCGCCACGACCGGGACTAGCGGGAGAAGGACAGAGACCCAGTACTTC. Based on the CDR3 plus reference TRBV29-1 and TRBJ2-5, the full variable domain is SAVISQKPSRDICQRGTSLTIQCQVDSQVTMMFWYRQQPGQSLTLIATANQGSEATYESGFVIDKFPISRPNLTFSTLTVSNMSPEDSSIYLCSATTGTSGRRTETQYFGPGTRLLVL.

The V and J genes are TRBV6-2 or TRBV6-3 and TRBJ1-2, with 10 bases aligning to TRBD1. J was trimmed by 6 bases and V by 2 bases; bases with no gene match: 9. The germline CDR1 and CDR2 sequences are MNHEY and SVGEGT. The CDR3 length is 16 residues. DNA of the CDR3: TGTGCCAGCAGTTACCACCAGGGACAGGGGAAGGATGGCTACACCTTC. Residues: CASSYHQGQGKDGYTF.

There are a few counts of this clone. V is TRBV9 and J is TRBJ2-1; 14 bases align to TRBD2. This CDR3 has 16 amino acids. V lost 3 bases to trimming and J lost 1 base; unmatched junction nucleotides: 0. Germline V gene data show CDR1 as SGDLS and CDR2 as YYNGEE. Here the CDR3 DNA reads TGTGCCAGCAGCGGACTAGCGGGGGGGTCCTACAATGAGCAGTTCTTC. Translation: CASSGLAGGSYNEQFF.

This chain links TRBV6-1 with TRBJ1-6; 9 bases match TRBD1. There are 14 residues in the CDR3. Germline values: CDR1 MNHNS, CDR2 SASEGT. V dropped 1 base and J dropped 14; count of bases not matched to a gene: 6. The CDR3 here is CASSEGTGAAALHF. Written as DNA, the CDR3 is TGTGCCAGCAGTGAAGGGACAGGGGCAGCGGCCCTCCACTTT.

The chain couples TRBV3-1 (or the pseudogene TRBV3-2) to TRBJ2-2, with D unclear. Trimming shortened V by 1 base and J by 6 bases, and 3 bases separated the two germline ends. The germline V gene has CDR1 LGHDT and CDR2 YNNKEL (reference sequence). The CDR3 runs 12 residues. DNA for the CDR3: TGTGCCAGCAGCCAAGCTTCCGGGGAGCTGTTTTTT. It encodes CASSQASGELFF.

This clone was detected a few times. The CDR3 spells CATERESSTDTQYF. The CDR3 nucleotides read TGTGCCACAGAGCGGGAGAGTAGCACAGATACGCAGTATTTT. The gene calls are TRBV10-3 and TRBJ2-3; 8 bases align to TRBD2. J gave up 0 bases and V 10 bases, and 6 bases lay outside the gene matches. The CDR3 is 14 residues long. Looked up from germline, CDR1 is ENHRY and CDR2 is SYGVKD.

This chain links TRBV7-9 with TRBJ1-6; tentative D call: TRBD1 (5 bases). Germline-derived CDR1 and CDR2 are SEHNR and FQNEAQ (reference sequence). CDR3 length equals 14 residues. V was clipped by 6 bases and J by 7 bases, with 13 bases between them. CDR3 loop: CASSPGFVNSPLHF. CDR3 coding DNA: TGTGCCAGCAGTCCAGGGTTTGTGAATTCACCCCTCCACTTT.

V is TRBV12-3 or TRBV12-4 and J is TRBJ1-1; D unresolved. The CDR3 loop spans 12 amino acids. Trimming pared 5 bases from V and 0 bases from J, leaving 4 bases between. The CDR3 loop is CASSPMNTEAFF. CDR3 nucleotides: TGTGCCAGCAGTCCCATGAACACTGAAGCTTTCTTT.

V gene TRBV7-2 combines with J gene TRBJ2-5, with D possibly being TRBD1 (5 bases). This CDR3 has 16 residues. V lost 5 bases, J lost 4 bases, and 20 bases lay in between. Germline V lookup: CDR1 SGHTA, CDR2 FQGNSA. The CDR3 sequence is CASSLNPSGMPETQYF. CDR3 DNA sequence: TGTGCCAGCAGCCTAAACCCTTCAGGGATGCCAGAGACCCAGTACTTC.

This clone was recorded a few times. J is TRBJ1-2 and V is TRBV11-1; D perhaps matches TRBD1 (5 bases). CDR1 and CDR2 (germline): SGHAT, FQDESV (reference sequence). V lost 3 bases to trimming and J lost 5 bases, with 10 bases between them. The CDR3 covers 13 residues. Written as DNA, the CDR3 is TGTGCCAGCAGCTTCAAGGGGATGTATGGCTACACCTTC. This gives the protein CASSFKGMYGYTF.

The CDR3, as DNA: TGCGCCAGCAGTGTTATACAGGGTAACTATGGCTACACCTTC. This gives the protein CASSVIQGNYGYTF. This chain connects TRBV10-2 to TRBJ1-2, with D tentatively TRBD1 (6 bases). Germline V gene data show CDR1 as WSHSY and CDR2 as SAAADI. CDR3 size: 14 residues. V gave up 4 bases and J gave up 1 base, with 10 bases separating them.

The chain uses TRBV28 and TRBJ1-1; no clear D gene. V was clipped by 2 bases and J by 1 base, with 5 bases between them. This CDR3 is built from 13 residues. CDR1 and CDR2 from the germline V gene are MDHEN and SYDVKM. The CDR3 spells CASSLPQNTEAFF. DNA for the CDR3: TGTGCCAGCAGTTTACCCCAGAACACTGAAGCTTTCTTT.

The chain recombines TRBV9 with TRBJ1-2, with TRBD1 matching over 7 bases. Germline CDR1 reads SGDLS; CDR2 reads YYNGEE. The CDR3 totals 17 residues. J gave up 4 bases and V 4 bases, and 16 bases lay outside the gene matches. The CDR3 DNA follows: TGTGCCAGCAGCCTAAACCCCGTTTCCCGGACAGGCTATGGCTACACCTTC. It encodes CASSLNPVSRTGYGYTF.

V usage is TRBV29-1 and J usage is TRBJ2-1; TRBD2 matches at 11 bases. V was clipped by 3 bases and J by 3 bases; unmatched bases: 1. The CDR3 is 14 amino acids. The germline gives CDR1 SQVTM, CDR2 ANQGSEA. The DNA for the CDR3 is TGCAGCGTTGAGGGACTAGCGGTCTACAATGAGCAGTTCTTC. Encoded protein: CSVEGLAVYNEQFF.

The CDR3 DNA is TGTGCCAGCAGCTTAGGGGCAGGGAGGGGTACTGAAGCTTTCTTT. This sequence encodes CASSLGAGRGTEAFF. V is TRBV7-6 and J is TRBJ1-1, with D tentatively TRBD1 (5 bases). The CDR3 totals 15 residues. The germline V gene encodes CDR1 SGHVS and CDR2 FNYEAQ. V lost 1 base to trimming and J lost 5 bases, with 14 bases between them.

This clone was detected a few times. The genes are TRBV25-1 and TRBJ1-2; D ambiguous. The V gene's germline CDR1 is MGHDK and CDR2 SYGVNS. Trimming left V 3 bases short and J 7 bases short, with 21 bases between. The CDR3 spans 16 residues. CDR3 DNA: TGTGCCAGCAGTGACCTAGACGACCTACCGTCTGCTGGCTACACCTTC. As protein: CASSDLDDLPSAGYTF.

A single count supports this clone. This chain uses TRBV6-5 with TRBJ2-1; TRBD1 is a possible D gene (5 bases). Trimming shortened V by 9 bases and J by 4 bases, and 13 bases separated the two germline ends. This CDR3 spans 13 amino acids. Germline values: CDR1 MNHEY, CDR2 SVGAGI. Written as DNA, the CDR3 is TGTGCCAGTCAGATACGACAGTACAATGAGCAGTTCTTC. This sequence encodes CASQIRQYNEQFF.

The rearrangement uses TRBV7-9 and TRBJ1-5; maybe TRBD1 (6 bases). Between the trimmed V and J ends, which lost 2 bases and 5 bases, there was a span of 22 bases. Looked up from germline, CDR1 is SEHNR and CDR2 is FQNEAQ (reference sequence). The CDR3 is 18 amino acids. CDR3 protein: CASSLSETDRLHYQPQHF. The DNA for the CDR3 is TGTGCCAGCAGCTTATCCGAGACCGACAGGCTACATTATCAGCCCCAGCATTTT.

The chain employs TRBV6-6 and TRBJ1-1, with a possible D match to TRBD1 (6 bases). The CDR3 contains 14 residues. The V and J ends lost 7 bases and 3 bases respectively, with 15 bases between them. The V gene's germline CDR1 is MNHNY and CDR2 SVGAGI (reference sequence). As DNA, the CDR3 is TGTGCCAGCAACGCAGGGGCCGGCTACACTGAAGCTTTCTTT. It codes for CASNAGAGYTEAFF.

This chain's CDR3 is CASSYVSTGTGGYTF. For the CDR3, the DNA is TGTGCCAGCAGTTACGTATCCACAGGGACGGGGGGCTACACCTTC. V gene TRBV6-5 combines with J gene TRBJ1-2, with a weak D call TRBD1 (6 bases). Trimming left V 2 bases short and J 8 bases short, with 18 bases between. CDR1 MNHEY and CDR2 SVGAGI come from the germline V gene. The CDR3 spans 15 residues.

V usage is TRBV28 and J usage is TRBJ2-7; 10 bases align to TRBD2. Germline loops: CDR1 MDHEN, CDR2 SYDVKM. This CDR3 contains 15 residues. The V gene end was trimmed by 8 bases and the J gene end by 1 base; junction bases not matched to a gene: 8. In DNA form, the CDR3 reads TGTGCCAGCCTACGGGGACTAGCGACTTCCTACGAGCAGTACTTC. It yields the protein CASLRGLATSYEQYF.

This clone has ten or more counts. The chain employs TRBV6-5 and TRBJ1-1; possibly TRBD1 for D (6 bases). The CDR3 is made up of 14 amino acids. The germline gives CDR1 MNHEY, CDR2 SVGAGI. The germline V and J ends were trimmed by 11 bases and 6 bases, with 22 bases remaining between them. The CDR3 region has the DNA TGTGCCTCCACAGCGGCAGGGGTCGGTTCTGAAGCTTTCTTT. Protein sequence: CASTAAGVGSEAFF.

The chain links TRBV7-9 to TRBJ2-1; TRBD2 matches 12 bases. V was clipped by 1 base and J by 7 bases; unmatched bases: 5. The CDR3 covers 16 residues. Germline-derived CDR1 and CDR2 are SEHNR and FQNEAQ (reference sequence). In DNA, the CDR3 is TGTGCCAGCAGCTTAGGGACTAGCGGGATGGTGAATGAGCAGTTCTTC. Translating it yields CASSLGTSGMVNEQFF.

The rearrangement joins TRBV5-6 to TRBJ1-3; D is undetermined. Germline V lookup: CDR1 SGHDT, CDR2 YYEEEE. This CDR3 is built from 17 residues. V dropped 4 bases and J dropped 0 bases, with 17 bases sitting between them. CDR3 loop: CASSPLEGASSGNTIYF. DNA of the CDR3: TGTGCCAGCAGCCCGCTAGAGGGCGCTTCCTCTGGAAACACCATATATTTT.

This clone has at least ten counts. Additional DNA sequences in this sample encode the identical CDR3. The rearrangement joins TRBV6-2 or TRBV6-3 to TRBJ2-2, with TRBD2 matching 12 bases. Trimming took 4 bases from V and 5 from J; bases not matched to a gene: 2. Germline V gene sequence: CDR1 MNHEY, CDR2 SVGEGT. This CDR3 has 15 amino acids. In DNA form, the CDR3 reads TGTGCCAGCAGTTTCGGACTAGCGGGGACCGGGGAGCTGTTTTTT. Its protein product is CASSFGLAGTGELFF.